Reported below is one T cell receptor beta chain. In the authors' methods: Estimation of nucleated cell counts relied on the amplification of reference gene primers. TCRdb's table, derived via immunoSEQ multiplex PCR, lists solely in-frame clones and lacks some. Clonal size and the V and J genes are those of that table, whereas D and trimming came from the DNA. The data contain 10,000 to 15,000 clones, 75% to 85% of them seen just once; the ten biggest clones take up 30% to 35%. This entry comes from a study of blood T cell repertoires in COVID-19. Study summary: Samples came from the United States, Italy and Spain, spanning acute and convalescent COVID-19. PBMCs, B-cell-depleted T cells, or T cells provided the cDNA or gDNA that made up the material.

CDR3 length equals 15 residues. Germline values: CDR1 SGHNT, CDR2 YENEEA. V lost 0 bases and J lost 4, with 10 bases in between. The chain links TRBV11-3 to TRBJ2-1; tentative D call: TRBD2 (6 bases). The sequenced sample consisted of peripheral blood. The TCR was taken from a human donor in a cohort sampled during active COVID-19. The CDR3 DNA follows: TGTGCCAGCAGCTTAGATCCGGGGGTATACAATGAGCAGTTCTTC. It specifies CASSLDPGVYNEQFF.